The next 8 T cell receptor beta chains were all read from a single sample in a study of radiotherapy plus CTLA-4 blockade in lung cancer. Here immunoSEQ multiplex PCR was the method, and the copy in TCRdb shows in-frame clones only, minus some. Of 45,000 or so clones in the sample, 70% to 80% were seen once. The input for sequencing was peripheral blood, taken from a patient treated with radiotherapy plus ipilimumab. These receptor sequences come from a human donor with non-small cell lung cancer who had stable disease on radiotherapy plus ipilimumab.

The rearrangement joins TRBV19 to TRBJ2-1; D perhaps matches TRBD2 (6 bases). The germline gives CDR1 LNHDA, CDR2 SQIVND (reference sequence). The CDR3 sequence is 14 residues long. Trimming took 5 bases from V and 0 from J, leaving 8 bases between them. The CDR3: CASSRDSSYNEQFF. The CDR3 DNA follows: TGTGCCAGTAGTCGGGACTCCTCCTACAATGAGCAGTTCTTC. Full variable domain (remainder filled in from reference TRBV19 and TRBJ2-1): DGGITQSPKYLFRKEGQNVTLSCEQNLNHDAMYWYRQDPGQGLRLIYYSQIVNDFQKGDIAEGYSVSREKKESFPLTVTSAQKNPTAFYLCASSRDSSYNEQFFGPGTRLTVL.

V and J are TRBV9 and TRBJ2-1; TRBD2 matches at 7 bases. CDR1 and CDR2 from the germline V gene are SGDLS and YYNGEE. V was pared by 0 bases and J by 5 bases, with 5 bases of the junction left unmatched. The CDR3 contains 15 residues. The CDR3 sequence: CASSVEAGRHNEQFF. CDR3 DNA sequence: TGTGCCAGCAGCGTAGAAGCGGGGCGTCACAATGAGCAGTTCTTC.

V gene TRBV5-1 combines with J gene TRBJ1-1; 7 bases align to TRBD1. J was trimmed by 4 bases and V by 3 bases; bases with no gene match: 3. Germline CDR1 is SGHRS and CDR2 is YFSETQ. The CDR3 consists of 13 residues. The CDR3 is CASSSDRTTEAFF. CDR3 sequence (DNA): TGCGCCAGCAGCTCGGACAGGACCACTGAAGCTTTCTTT.

This clone has just a few counts. The V call is TRBV5-1, the J call TRBJ2-5; D is ambiguous. The CDR3 spans 14 residues. Germline CDR1 and CDR2: SGHRS and YFSETQ. The V gene lost 0 bases and the J gene lost 5 bases, with 11 bases spanning the gap. The CDR3 sequence: CASSLAHVSETQYF. The CDR3 DNA reads as TGCGCCAGCAGCTTGGCCCATGTGTCGGAGACCCAGTACTTC.

V is TRBV9 and J is TRBJ1-2; TRBD1 aligns across 7 bases. The junction had 4 bases not matched to a gene; V was cut back by 4 bases and J by 4 bases. Germline V gives CDR1 SGDLS, CDR2 YYNGEE. This CDR3 contains 13 residues. Written as DNA, the CDR3 is TGTGCCAGCAGCACGCGGGACAGCTATGGCTACACCTTC. Protein sequence: CASSTRDSYGYTF.

In DNA form, the CDR3 reads TGTGCCAGCAGCTTAGTGGATACCAATCAGCCCCAGCATTTT. Encoded protein: CASSLVDTNQPQHF. The chain uses TRBV11-2 and TRBJ1-5, with D unresolved. Germline CDR1 SGHAT, CDR2 FQNNGV. CDR3 length: 14 residues. V gave up 1 base and J gave up 3 bases, with 7 bases separating them. Variable domain in full (rest from reference TRBV11-2 and TRBJ1-5): EAGVAQSPRYKIIEKRQSVAFWCNPISGHATLYWYQQILGQGPKLLIQFQNNGVVDDSQLPKDRFSAERLKGVDSTLKIQPAKLEDSAVYLCASSLVDTNQPQHFGDGTRLSIL.

This chain connects TRBV10-3 to TRBJ1-1; D gene uncertain. The ends were cut back, 6 bases at V and 6 bases at J, with 17 bases in the middle. The germline V gene has CDR1 ENHRY and CDR2 SYGVKD. CDR3 length: 14 amino acids. The CDR3 reads CAISAGGRQPEAFF. The CDR3 DNA is TGTGCCATCAGCGCGGGAGGGAGGCAGCCTGAAGCTTTCTTT.

V usage is TRBV5-1 and J usage is TRBJ1-3; TRBD1 is a possible D gene (5 bases). The germline V gene has CDR1 SGHRS and CDR2 YFSETQ. This CDR3 is built from 17 residues. V shed 0 bases and J shed 0 bases, with 13 bases lying between them. The CDR3 sequence is CASSLGPQGASGNTIYF. CDR3 sequence (DNA): TGCGCCAGCAGCTTGGGGCCTCAAGGGGCCTCTGGAAACACCATATATTTT.